The entry that follows covers one T cell receptor beta chain sequence. The antigen is unknown. This sample stems from a study of beta chain features in type 1 diabetes. The study's findings and limits: The study found moderately but significantly shorter TCRB CDR3s in all four CD4+ subsets of Type 1 diabetes patients.

Sequencing targeted expressed TCRB transcripts, as all isolated RNA had been reverse transcribed. Sequenced by immunoSEQ multiplex PCR; TCRdb stores in-frame clones only, minus some. This sample has 250,000 to 300,000 clones, with roughly 24% found just once. Germline lookup yields CDR1 SQVTM and CDR2 ANQGSEA. The CDR3 is 13 residues long. V lost 5 bases and J lost 4; bases outside the gene matches: 8. This receptor was obtained from a woman aged 25 to 39 with type 1 diabetes. The sample consisted of naive CD4+ T cells from blood. This chain links TRBV29-1 with TRBJ2-7, with 7 nucleotides matching TRBD2. Written as DNA, the CDR3 is TGCAGCGTTCAGAGGCTAGCGGCGTACGAGCAGTACTTC. The encoded protein is CSVQRLAAYEQYF.